The rows below give T cell receptor beta chains drawn from one sample of a study of blood T cells in healthy people across ages. TCRdb re-analysed the 5' RACE reads in MiXCR, keeping a single row per CDR3 protein. The sample carries around 850,000 distinct CDR3 sequences, under 40% recorded once. Material: blood. The receptors were sampled from a man between 18 and 35 years old in good health. The CDR3 runs from the conserved cysteine through the conserved F or W.

V	J	CDR3
TRBV4-1	TRBJ1-5	CASSQERYRGDQPQHF
TRBV2	TRBJ2-1	CASSVILEGDREFF
TRBV3-1	TRBJ1-2	CASSQRSVRSDYGYTF
TRBV7-2	TRBJ1-2	CASRPGQIYGYTF
TRBV28	TRBJ1-4	CASSTLGTWGKLFF
TRBV29-1	TRBJ1-2	CSVDSTGYGYTF
TRBV29-1	TRBJ2-1	CSVGERGTYNEQFF
TRBV9	TRBJ1-2	CASGTPFEPWGYTF
TRBV20-1	TRBJ2-5	CSATPTGGSETQYF
TRBV5-1	TRBJ2-1	CASRGAGDYNEQFF
TRBV2	-	CASSEGLANTYEQYF
TRBV9	TRBJ2-1	CASSGELTGNEQFF
TRBV10-3	TRBJ2-7	CAIRAGHTYEQYF
TRBV2	TRBJ2-7	CASKGWAYEQYF
TRBV28	TRBJ1-5	CASSRRRSNQPQHF
TRBV7-9	TRBJ1-2	CASSPSFYGYTF
TRBV6-2/TRBV6-3	TRBJ1-1	CASMDNTEAFF
TRBV7-7	TRBJ2-3	CASSPDSGGTYTDTQYF
TRBV3-1	TRBJ2-3	CASSQGWDTQYF
TRBV5-1	TRBJ2-7	CASSRIGANEQYF
TRBV27	TRBJ2-5	CASSPTSGVINEQYF
TRBV4-3	TRBJ2-3	CASSQDPASGPTDTQYF
TRBV29-1	TRBJ2-5	CSPGREIGETQYF
TRBV29-1	TRBJ1-2	CSVPLVGGNYGYTF
TRBV7-2	TRBJ1-2	CASSLASLGGGYTF
TRBV7-2	TRBJ1-1	CASSSRDAWQNTEAFF
TRBV7-3	TRBJ1-4	CASSLERGEKLFF
TRBV12-3/TRBV12-4	TRBJ1-5	CASGPGQGGQPQHF
TRBV4-2	TRBJ1-2	CASSQEDRVGYTF
TRBV6-1	TRBJ2-1	CAMTEGQGGNEQFF
TRBV20-1	TRBJ2-3	CSAQRGPRTDTQYF
TRBV10-3	TRBJ2-7	CAISGETPMGYEQYF
TRBV20-1	TRBJ2-6	CSALRALGANVLTF
TRBV20-1	TRBJ2-3	CSAPTSGAPNTQYF
TRBV4-3	TRBJ1-6	CASSQAGTLSSYNSPLHF
TRBV4-3	TRBJ2-5	CASSQALGGTAQETQYF
TRBV29-1	TRBJ2-2	CSASTSGYTGELFF
TRBV7-9	TRBJ1-2	CASSLVGSLGGYTF
TRBV20-1	TRBJ1-1	CSVARGEDTEAFF
TRBV4-3	TRBJ2-3	CASSQDLSGETDTQYF
TRBV3-1	TRBJ2-5	CASSQAWDRGMETQYF
TRBV12-3/TRBV12-4	TRBJ2-3	CASSFSDRADTQYF
TRBV29-1	TRBJ1-1	CSVEKDSDTEAFF
TRBV6-1	TRBJ1-1	CASILEPNTEAFF
TRBV5-1	TRBJ2-1	CASSLARGNNEQFF
TRBV3-1	TRBJ2-1	CASSTLGSYNEQFF